This T cell receptor (beta chain) was captured in a study of OX40 agonist ivuxolimab in advanced cancers. Study details: The dose-escalation group included hepatocellular carcinoma, melanoma, renal cell carcinoma and head and neck cancer. Patients achieving partial responses numbered three: one hepatocellular carcinoma case and two cutaneous melanoma cases. Under the entry rules, prior anti-PD-1, anti-PD-L1 or anti-CTLA-4 therapy was allowed, and about 40% had some.

A word on this clone: What it recognizes is unknown.

Study-level points and caveats: A proportion of nonresponders additionally exhibited low normalized T-cell clonal expansion.

Here immunoSEQ multiplex PCR was the method, and the copy in TCRdb shows in-frame clones only, minus some. This sample has tens of thousands of clones; around three quarters occur once, and the top ten carry approximately 17%. CDR1 and CDR2 from the germline V gene are MNHNY and SVGAGI (reference sequence). This CDR3 is 14 amino acids long. The V and J ends lost 2 bases and 4 bases respectively, with 12 bases between them. Source: CD4+ or CD8+ T cells sorted from blood, taken in a trial of the OX40 agonist ivuxolimab. The sequence was collected from an adult with an advanced solid tumor such as melanoma, head and neck, liver or kidney cancer. This chain connects TRBV6-6 to TRBJ2-7; D ambiguous. CDR3 in DNA: TGTGCCAGCAGTTACACAGCCCCACATTACGAGCAGTACTTC. This sequence encodes CASSYTAPHYEQYF.